This record looks at one T cell receptor (beta chain) sequence and its context. This clone has only a few counts. Its antigen is currently not known. Within one base of it there is no much larger clone, and no base qualities were kept. This entry belongs to a study of cytomegalovirus exposure and HLA in healthy donors (dated by TCRdb to about 2017). With regard to the full study: An earlier analysis of a few hundred of the donors reported approximately 300 Gb of sequence data and around 120 million unique TCR beta sequences obtained from about 200 million T cells. Along with the approximately 700-subject first cohort, a separate validation cohort of over 90 different subjects was used. A handful of DR-DQ haplotypes were handled as single units for association and clustering because linkage in the cohort was strong. The aim of the study was to test whether cataloging public T cell receptors could identify signatures of past pathogen exposure. Every repertoire in the discovery cohort had been generated on one and the same sequencing platform. Genome-wide SNP genotypes for about 65% of the roughly 670 donors were used in a later genetic analysis, which treated that subset as a discovery cohort. The study profiled the T cell repertoires of 666 subjects by immunosequencing and related them to cytomegalovirus serostatus. The study combined high-throughput TCR immunosequencing, statistical association of individual TCRs with disease status, and machine learning to predict cytomegalovirus infection status. Rather than using new phenotypic data, the later analysis identified candidate immune exposures from TCR beta sequences and from how often those sequences occurred across donors. An early release that covered several hundred HLA-typed donors contained approximately 300 gigabases of sequencing data and 85 million to 100 million unique TCR sequences. Across 398 genotyped donors of the cohort, an average of roughly 250,000 unique TCR beta nucleotide sequences per donor were sequenced, and around 20% of those sequences were non-productive. A later analysis re-analyzed previously published TCR beta repertoires from 650 to 800 donors and added high-resolution HLA genotyping to study TCR occurrence patterns. Both class I and class II loci were covered by HLA typing, at four-digit resolution. Of the roughly 410 genotyped donors, approximately 81% were placed in the genetic ancestry cluster associated with self-reported Caucasian donors. The number of donors typed differed by locus, with roughly 629-640 for A, B, C, DRB1 and DQB1, around 500 for DQA1, 606 for DPA1, and some 440 for DPB1. An earlier analysis of 450 to 750 of the donors used high-throughput TCR beta sequencing to judge whether each TCR beta V gene segment behaved as functional or pseudogenic. Alongside the repertoire data, information on donor age, sex, ethnicity and CMV serostatus was compiled.

Preparation of the library involved the immunoSEQ multiplex PCR assay. A mixture of 60 forward primers for TCR Vbeta segments and 13 reverse primers for TCR Jbeta segments was used in the multiplex PCR. The CDR3 region of rearranged TCR beta genes was amplified from genomic DNA with a multiplex PCR assay. Amplified TCR beta libraries were sequenced as 87-base-pair reads on the Illumina HiSeq System. The authors' pipeline ran thus. Across the 500 to 700 repertoires, a later analysis counted roughly 84 million unique TCR beta chains, some 11 million of which were shared by at least two donors. Raw reads were error-corrected and collapsed into unique sequences by a nearest-neighbor algorithm in which closely related sequences were merged to remove PCR and sequencing errors. CDR3 sequences were aligned to IMGT reference sequences to assign V, D and J gene segments. Each retained sequence needed at least a six-nucleotide match to both a V gene segment and a J gene segment. A rearrangement was called productive if the CDR3 had no stop codons and remained in frame with V and J, and every other rearrangement was called non-productive. CDR3 was defined by IMGT convention, running from the second conserved V-encoded cysteine to the conserved J-encoded phenylalanine. The earlier analysis of a few hundred of the donors excluded sequences that lacked an unambiguous match to a single V gene segment. In an earlier analysis of about 590 of the donors, a V segment was called functional when productive rearrangements were above 56.7%, and segregating when the standard deviation between donors exceeded 5%. To diagnose cytomegalovirus status from the catalog of TCR beta chain sequences, a statistical classification framework was built. A later analysis assigned V and J genes by comparing TCR nucleotide sequences with IMGT/GENE-DB human TR gene sequences. A later analysis assigned CDR3 sequences and most-parsimonious VDJ recombination scenarios with the TCRdist pipeline. In a later analysis, each TCR beta chain was defined by its CDR3 amino acid sequence together with its V-gene family, and reads without a unique V-gene family were excluded. In a later analysis, 500 to 650 highly shared, low-generation-probability nucleotide sequences were removed to address suspected cross-contamination and a sequencing artifact. In a later analysis, a clonal expansion index for each public chain was calculated from normalized within-repertoire ranks of inferred template counts. A later analysis computed generation probabilities with a VDJ recombination model fitted to out-of-frame rearrangements, and checked the results against IGoR. A later analysis scored TCR-TCR, TCR-HLA and TCR-CMV co-occurrence with hypergeometric tests, applying a repertoire-size bias correction to TCR pairs. A later analysis estimated false discovery rates by permuting HLA or CMV assignments 20 times. In a later analysis, co-occurring TCRs were grouped using DBSCAN, and TCRdist sequence similarity was added for clustering within HLA-allele-positive subsets. Repertoires with fewer than 30,000 or more than 120,000 public chains were left out of co-occurrence clustering, as were five repertoires with anomalous nucleotide sharing. TCRdb carries this immuneACCESS record with in-frame sequences only. Its versions omit some clonotypes, under half of them owing to an unresolved V gene in the studies checked, with the rest unexplained. The V and J calls and the clone size are those of that table, but D and trimming were determined from the DNA. This sample holds 200,000 to 250,000 clones; approximately 68% were observed only once. The ten largest clones capture roughly 2% of the sample.

The cohort comprised around 690 healthy bone marrow donors. At the time of sampling, all cohort members were nominally healthy, though unrecorded immune exposures were likely present. The donor tested CMV seronegative and was one of the 352 seronegative cohort members. Each donor provided a peripheral blood sample, and peripheral blood mononuclear cells were used for TCR beta sequencing. Genomic DNA extraction from the blood cell samples was performed with the Qiagen DNeasy Blood Extraction Kit. General conclusions and limits of the study: Specific HLA alleles were associated with about 17,000 TCR beta sequences at a false discovery rate of 0.05 in a later analysis. A further reported finding was that TCR beta sequences accurately predicted the HLA-A and HLA-B alleles for most subjects in the first cohort. About 17 rarely observed V segments, including chromosome 9 orphons, were excluded from the earlier analysis of a few hundred of the donors because counts were too low. A later analysis reported that several top co-occurrence clusters appeared linked to parvovirus B19, influenza, CMV and Epstein-Barr virus. A later genetic analysis associated a missense DCLRE1C variant with V-gene and J-gene trimming of TCR beta chains, and an independent cohort replicated the association. When HLA alleles, especially DR and DQ, strongly co-occurred, TCR associations were difficult to assign to individual alleles. A cluster of highly shared sequence variants was judged likely to represent a technical artifact of the sequencing pipeline. Some IMGT-functional V segments, including TRBV6-2 and TRBV6-3, could not be distinguished by the 87-base-pair reads and were therefore excluded. Most CMV-associated TCR beta chains appeared to be HLA-restricted in a later analysis, and the HLA associations seemed to be driven largely by CMV exposure. In an earlier analysis of about 600 of the donors, most TCR beta V segments appeared in productive rearrangements about 87% or about 30% of the time, broadly matching IMGT annotations. The classifier was reported to diagnose cytomegalovirus status with high specificity and sensitivity in both the original cohort and the validation cohort. In a later analysis, the rate of TCR association differed among HLA loci, with DRB1 alleles having the most associated TCRs and HLA-C alleles having the fewest. Sequencing depth was assumed to be roughly uniform across donors in the presence/absence analyses, though that assumption may not hold. While some public TCRs were present in many individuals, most TCR sequences turned up only very rarely across donors. HLA typing was unavailable for some donors at each locus, so association tests used only the typed subset. In the study, some 160 TCR beta chains were listed as associated with cytomegalovirus. Correlated functional status among segregating V segments might reflect linkage disequilibrium, but an unknown experimental factor could not be ruled out. Three of the identified cytomegalovirus-associated TCR beta chains were confirmed in vitro to be specific for cytomegalovirus antigens. Immune exposure information for the cohort was limited to CMV serostatus. In a later analysis, HLA-associated TCR beta chains showed more clonal expansion and lower generation probabilities than non-associated chains that were equally common. According to a later genetic analysis, donors in an Asian-associated ancestry cluster had fewer N-insertions in productive TCRs than the roughly 670-donor mean. This cohort had only TCR beta chains sequenced, and the lack of alpha or paired-chain data limited which features could be detected. The authors suggested that the approach could potentially be extended to other disease states and immunological phenotypes.

V is cut by 0 bases and J by 4 bases, and the space between the germline ends is 8 bases. CDR1 and CDR2 (SGHRS, YFSETQ) derive from the germline V gene. From the cysteine up to the phenylalanine, the CDR3 has a length of 14 residues. Of the read, only the CDR3 DNA is kept; its 42 bases are in frame from base 1. Rearrangement joined TRBV5-1 to TRBJ1-3; TRBD1 could be the D gene, as 6 bases match. Sequencing input: PBMCs. The sequence was obtained from a woman aged 30 to 39 in good health and CMV-seronegative. The DNA sequence follows: TGCGCCAGCAGCTTGGGAGACAGGGGAAACACCATATATTTT. Its translation is CASSLGDRGNTIYF.